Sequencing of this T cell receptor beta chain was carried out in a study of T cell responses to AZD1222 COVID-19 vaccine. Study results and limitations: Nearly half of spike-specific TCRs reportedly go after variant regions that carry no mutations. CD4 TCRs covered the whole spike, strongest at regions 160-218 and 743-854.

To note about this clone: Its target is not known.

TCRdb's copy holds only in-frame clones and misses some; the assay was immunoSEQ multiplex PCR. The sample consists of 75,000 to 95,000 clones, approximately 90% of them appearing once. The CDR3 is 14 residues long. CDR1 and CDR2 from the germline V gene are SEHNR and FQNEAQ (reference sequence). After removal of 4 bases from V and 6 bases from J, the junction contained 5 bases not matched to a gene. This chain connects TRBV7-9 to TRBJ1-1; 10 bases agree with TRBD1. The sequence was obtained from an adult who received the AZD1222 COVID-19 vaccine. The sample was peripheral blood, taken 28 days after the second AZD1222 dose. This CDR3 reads CASSSGQGDAEAFF. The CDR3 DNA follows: TGTGCCAGCAGCTCAGGACAGGGGGACGCTGAAGCTTTCTTT.